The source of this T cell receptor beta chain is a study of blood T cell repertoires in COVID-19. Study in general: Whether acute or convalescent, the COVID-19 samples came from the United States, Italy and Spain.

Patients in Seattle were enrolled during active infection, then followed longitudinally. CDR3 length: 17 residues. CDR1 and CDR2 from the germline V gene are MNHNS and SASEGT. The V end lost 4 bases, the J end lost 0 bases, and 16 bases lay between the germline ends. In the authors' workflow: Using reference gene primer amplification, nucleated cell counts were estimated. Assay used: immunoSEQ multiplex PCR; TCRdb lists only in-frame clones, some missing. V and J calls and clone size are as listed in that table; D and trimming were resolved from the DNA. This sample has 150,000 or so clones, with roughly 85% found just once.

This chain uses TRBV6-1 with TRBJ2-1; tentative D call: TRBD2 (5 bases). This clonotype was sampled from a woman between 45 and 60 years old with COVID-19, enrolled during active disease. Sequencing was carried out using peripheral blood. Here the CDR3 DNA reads TGTGCCAGCAGTGGGGTGACGGGTGGGAGCTCCTACAATGAGCAGTTCTTC. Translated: CASSGVTGGSSYNEQFF.